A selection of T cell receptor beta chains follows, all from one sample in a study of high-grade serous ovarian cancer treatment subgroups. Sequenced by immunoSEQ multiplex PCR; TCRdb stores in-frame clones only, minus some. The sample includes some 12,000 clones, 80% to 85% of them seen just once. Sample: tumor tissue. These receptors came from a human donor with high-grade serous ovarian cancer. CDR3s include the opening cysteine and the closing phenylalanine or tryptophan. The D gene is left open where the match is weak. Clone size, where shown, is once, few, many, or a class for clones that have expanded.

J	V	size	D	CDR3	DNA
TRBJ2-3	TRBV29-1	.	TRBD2	CSVELSGRPDTQYF	TGCAGCGTTGAACTTAGCGGGAGGCCAGATACGCAGTATTTT
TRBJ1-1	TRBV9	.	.	CASSVGAGSGSNTEAFF	TGTGCCAGCAGCGTAGGCGCCGGAAGCGGCTCGAACACTGAAGCTTTCTTT
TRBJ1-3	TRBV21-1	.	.	CASSKTGVPVVSSGNTIYF	TGTGCCAGCAGCAAAACCGGGGTTCCCGTGGTTAGCTCTGGAAACACCATATATTTT
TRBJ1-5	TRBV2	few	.	CASSVTGSLSNQPQHF	TGTGCCAGCAGTGTAACCGGGAGTCTTAGCAATCAGCCCCAGCATTTT
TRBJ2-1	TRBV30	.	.	CAWSVPPQRCPYNEQFF	TGTGCCTGGAGTGTACCCCCCCAGCGATGCCCCTACAATGAGCAGTTCTTC
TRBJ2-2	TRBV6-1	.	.	CASMKGRNTGELFF	TGTGCCAGCATGAAGGGTCGGAACACCGGGGAGCTGTTTTTT
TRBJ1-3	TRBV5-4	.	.	CASSFFSPQGGGKGNTIYF	TGTGCCAGCAGCTTTTTCTCCCCCCAAGGGGGGGGCAAAGGAAACACCATATATTTT
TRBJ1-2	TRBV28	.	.	CASSTIAPSGARYGYTF	TGTGCCAGCAGTACAATAGCCCCCTCGGGGGCCCGGTATGGCTACACCTTC
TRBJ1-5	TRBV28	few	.	CASTWSNQPQHF	TGTGCCAGCACTTGGAGCAATCAGCCCCAGCATTTT
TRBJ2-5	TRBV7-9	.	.	CASSLGDGGAGTQYF	TGTGCCAGCAGCTTAGGAGACGGGGGCGCGGGGACCCAGTACTTC
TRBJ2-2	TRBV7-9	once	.	CASSYPLPGELFF	TGTGCCAGCAGCTATCCCCTCCCCGGGGAGCTGTTTTTT
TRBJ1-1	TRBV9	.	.	CASSVGAGFLHTEAFF	TGTGCCAGCAGCGTAGGGGCAGGGTTCTTGCACACTGAAGCTTTCTTT
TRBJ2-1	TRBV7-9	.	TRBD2	CASRRAGGLGWGNEQFF	TGTGCCAGCAGACGGGCGGGAGGACTAGGCTGGGGCAATGAGCAGTTCTTC
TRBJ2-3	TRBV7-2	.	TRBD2	CASSLASGGGRIDTQYF	TGTGCCAGCAGCTTAGCTTCTGGGGGCGGGAGGATAGATACGCAGTATTTT
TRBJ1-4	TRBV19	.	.	CASSRALPAEKLFF	TGTGCCAGTAGTAGGGCCCTCCCGGCTGAAAAACTGTTTTTT
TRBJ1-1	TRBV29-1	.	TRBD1	CSVGSGTGNAFF	TGCAGCGTAGGATCCGGGACAGGGAATGCTTTCTTT
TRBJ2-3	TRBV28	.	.	CASSPHPDTSLFTDTQYF	TGTGCCAGCAGTCCCCATCCAGACACTTCATTATTCACAGATACGCAGTATTTT
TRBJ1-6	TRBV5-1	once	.	CASSPQEGRVNSPLHF	TGCGCCAGCAGCCCGCAGGAGGGCAGAGTCAATTCACCCCTCCACTTT
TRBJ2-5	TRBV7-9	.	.	CASSLGRAGQYQETQYF	TGTGCCAGCAGCTTAGGTCGCGCGGGGCAGTACCAAGAGACCCAGTACTTC
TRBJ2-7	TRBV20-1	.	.	CSVAVGYEQYF	TGCAGTGTAGCTGTCGGCTACGAGCAGTACTTC
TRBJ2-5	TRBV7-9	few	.	CASSLGFHQETQYF	TGTGCCAGCAGCTTAGGGTTCCACCAAGAGACCCAGTACTTC
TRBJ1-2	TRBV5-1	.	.	CASSLERGDASGYTF	TGCGCCAGCAGCTTGGAAAGGGGGGACGCAAGTGGCTACACCTTC
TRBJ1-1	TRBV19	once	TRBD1	CASSRDSTNTEAFF	TGTGCCAGTAGCCGGGACAGCACTAACACTGAAGCTTTCTTT
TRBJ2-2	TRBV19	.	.	CASSQTANTGELFF	TGTGCCAGTAGCCAAACAGCGAACACCGGGGAGCTGTTTTTT
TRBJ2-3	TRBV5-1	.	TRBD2	CASSIGGGTDTQYF	TGCGCCAGCAGCATCGGGGGGGGCACAGATACGCAGTATTTT
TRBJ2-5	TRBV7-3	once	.	CASSSGPGVETQYF	TGTGCCAGCAGCTCGGGACCAGGAGTCGAGACCCAGTACTTC
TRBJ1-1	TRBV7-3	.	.	CASSTTPNTEAFF	TGTGCCAGCAGCACGACACCGAACACTGAAGCTTTCTTT
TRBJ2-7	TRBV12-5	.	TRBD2	CASGLDGGWEQYF	TGTGCTAGTGGTTTGGACGGGGGGTGGGAGCAGTACTTC
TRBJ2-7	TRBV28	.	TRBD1	CASSYRPTGGREQYF	TGTGCCAGCAGTTATAGGCCGACAGGGGGCCGGGAGCAGTACTTC
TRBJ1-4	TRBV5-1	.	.	CASSLEGRDTEKLFF	TGCGCCAGCAGCTTGGAAGGCCGGGACACTGAAAAACTGTTTTTT
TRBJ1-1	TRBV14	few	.	CASSQVPGTEAFF	TGTGCCAGCAGCCAAGTTCCTGGCACTGAAGCTTTCTTT
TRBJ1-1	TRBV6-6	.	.	CASSRSEAFF	TGTGCCAGCTCAAGGTCTGAAGCTTTCTTT
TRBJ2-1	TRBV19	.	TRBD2	CASSSDGLAGGPSMNEQFF	TGTGCCAGTAGTTCTGACGGGCTAGCGGGAGGGCCCTCGATGAATGAGCAGTTCTTC